The clone carrying this T cell receptor beta chain was seen more than once but under ten times. Antigen unknown. Constant-segment primers served in 5'RACE that generated TCR alpha and TCR beta cDNA libraries bearing sample barcodes and UMIs. Using its own MiXCR run on the 5' RACE reads, TCRdb lists one record per CDR3 protein. The profile covers 150,000 to 200,000 distinct CDR3 sequences, with approximately 14% appearing a single time and around an eighth taken by the ten largest. The data belong to a study of T-cell memory formation after mild COVID-19. Turning to the study itself: Clustering of TCRs was largely donor specific.

The V gene's germline CDR1 is SGHRS and CDR2 YFSETQ. This CDR3 comprises 13 residues. J was trimmed by 10 bases and V by 3 bases; bases with no gene match: 5. Findings and caveats of the study: Clonal second-wave expansions that peaked on day 37 had unconfirmed SARS-CoV-2 specificity. Contracting clones localized mainly to CM and EM when CD4+ and mainly to EMRA when CD8+.

The sequence came from an adult woman who had mild COVID-19 (a few samples of this study predate the infection). Cell type and time point are not known. The rearrangement links TRBV5-1 to TRBJ2-1; 9 positions match TRBD2. Sample: PBMCs or a T cell subset sorted from them (not recorded which). CDR3 sequence reads: CASSSSSGDEQFF. The DNA for the CDR3 is TGCGCCAGCAGCTCCTCTAGCGGGGACGAGCAGTTCTTC.